This T cell receptor (beta chain) derives from a study of blood T cell repertoires in COVID-19. Study-level background: Acute and convalescent COVID-19 specimens originated in the United States, Italy and Spain. PBMCs, B-cell-depleted T cells, or T cells provided the cDNA or gDNA that made up the material.

Profiled with immunoSEQ multiplex PCR; TCRdb holds only in-frame clones, not every one. The sample lists 290,000 or so clones; 86% were seen once. From germline, CDR1 is MNHEY and CDR2 SVGAGI. This CDR3 comprises 15 residues. The trim removed 6 bases at V and 2 bases at J, leaving 7 bases unmatched. Cohort assignment relied on participant-reported clinical history. Cohort 3 recovered donors had two negative PCRs, clearance, or symptom resolution. The sample comprised PBMCs or T cells enriched from blood (not recorded which). The TCR comes from a woman aged 18-29 years who had recovered from COVID-19. The chain carries TRBV6-5 and TRBJ1-5; 7 positions agree with TRBD1. The CDR3 sequence: CASSYNQGGNQPQHF. The CDR3, as DNA: TGTGCCAGCAGCTACAACCAGGGGGGCAATCAGCCCCAGCATTTT.